Listed here are 29 T cell receptor beta chains from one sample, sequenced in a study of blood T cell repertoires in COVID-19. The method was immunoSEQ multiplex PCR; TCRdb's version includes in-frame clones alone and lacks a portion of them. The data show almost 250,000 clones, with more than 85% seen just once and around 4% held by the top ten. The sequencing sample was made of PBMCs or T cells enriched from blood (not recorded which). The receptors derive from a woman in her twenties or thirties who had recovered from COVID-19.

This clone has only one observation. A junction end diverges from the germline sequence, so it may reflect a read error. The V call is TRBV3-1 (or the pseudogene TRBV3-2), the J call TRBJ1-2, with D possibly matching TRBD1 (5 bases). Germline loops: CDR1 LGHDT, CDR2 YNNKEL (reference sequence). The CDR3 length is 15 residues. The CDR3 reads CASSQDRQGNDGYTF. CDR3 nucleotide sequence: TGTGCCAGCAGCCAAGATCGGCAGGGTAACGATGGCTACACCTTC.

This clone showed up just a few times. V gene TRBV28 combines with J gene TRBJ2-3; TRBD2 matches at 7 bases. The CDR3 consists of 16 residues. The trim removed 4 bases at V and 2 bases at J, leaving 9 bases unmatched. Germline-derived CDR1 and CDR2 are MDHEN and SYDVKM. Here the CDR3 reads CASSSGLVGFTDTQYF. The CDR3 bases are TGTGCCAGCAGTTCCGGACTAGTCGGGTTCACAGATACGCAGTATTTT.

The DNA for the CDR3 is TGTGCCAGCCGGTCAGACAGGCCCGAGCTGTTTTTT. As protein: CASRSDRPELFF. J is TRBJ2-2 and V is TRBV25-1, with a possible D match to TRBD1 (6 bases). CDR3 length: 12 amino acids. In germline, CDR1 is MGHDK, CDR2 SYGVNS. Trimming removed 8 bases at V and 11 bases at J, with 15 bases between.

This chain links TRBV4-1 with TRBJ1-1; 11 bases agree with TRBD1. Germline V gene sequence: CDR1 MGHRA, CDR2 YSYEKL. CDR3 size: 16 residues. With 3 bases clipped from V and 3 bases from J, the junction kept 6 bases outside the gene matches. The CDR3, as DNA: TGCGCCAGCAGCCATATGGACAGGGGGCCGGACACTGAAGCTTTCTTT. Encoded protein: CASSHMDRGPDTEAFF.

J is TRBJ1-5 and V is TRBV24-1; D may be TRBD1 (5 bases). Per germline, CDR1 KGHDR and CDR2 SFDVKD. The CDR3 totals 15 residues. V lost 5 bases and J lost 3, with 13 bases in between. The CDR3 DNA sequence: TGTGCCACCAGTGGAACATCAGGGCCCAATCAGCCCCAGCATTTT. It codes for CATSGTSGPNQPQHF.

This chain links TRBV27 with TRBJ1-2, with D hard to call. Germline-derived CDR1 and CDR2 are MNHEY and SMNVEV (reference sequence). The length of the CDR3 is 16 residues. V was cut by 0 bases and J by 4 bases, with 15 bases left in between. This CDR3 is CASSLSKRELGYGYTF. The CDR3 bases are TGTGCCAGCAGTTTATCGAAGAGGGAGTTGGGCTATGGCTACACCTTC.

The J gene is TRBJ1-2, the V gene TRBV30, with a weak D call TRBD1 (5 bases). V dropped 4 bases and J dropped 4 bases, with 19 bases sitting between them. This CDR3 contains 15 residues. CDR1 GTSNPN and CDR2 SVGIG come from the germline V gene (reference sequence). The CDR3 here is CAWTVPDSPSYGYTF. The CDR3 nucleotides are TGTGCCTGGACGGTTCCTGACAGTCCCTCCTATGGCTACACCTTC.

The chain has TRBV30 and TRBJ2-7, with D perhaps matching TRBD1 (6 bases). CDR1 is GTSNPN and CDR2 is SVGIG in the germline V gene (reference sequence). V shed 2 bases and J shed 6 bases, with 17 bases lying between them. The CDR3 consists of 14 residues. In DNA, the CDR3 is TGTGCCTGGAGTAAGGGTCTAGGGGGACGCGAGCAGTACTTC. Its translation: CAWSKGLGGREQYF.

This clone was seen a single time. The chain couples TRBV2 to TRBJ2-3; D call uncertain. Trimming stripped 3 bases from V and 3 bases from J, with 13 bases between. The CDR3 extends over 15 amino acids. Per germline, CDR1 SNHLY and CDR2 FYNNEI. CDR3: CASSELLGWTDTQYF. Written as DNA, the CDR3 is TGTGCCAGCAGTGAGCTCCTCGGTTGGACAGATACGCAGTATTTT. Full variable domain (remainder filled in from reference TRBV2 and TRBJ2-3): EPEVTQTPSHQVTQMGQEVILRCVPISNHLYFYWYRQILGQKVEFLVSFYNNEISEKSEIFDDQFSVERPDGSNFTLKIRSTKLEDSAMYFCASSELLGWTDTQYFGPGTRLTVL.

This clone was seen more than once but under ten times. This chain connects TRBV6-2 or TRBV6-3 to TRBJ1-5; TRBD1 agrees at 10 bases. Per germline, CDR1 MNHEY and CDR2 SVGEGT. After removal of 2 bases from V and 5 bases from J, the junction contained 6 bases not matched to a gene. The CDR3 runs to 16 residues. For the CDR3, the DNA is TGTGCCAGCAGTTACAGGGCCGGACAGGGGGATCAGCCCCAGCATTTT. Translation: CASSYRAGQGDQPQHF.

V is TRBV30 and J is TRBJ1-3; TRBD1 might be the D (6 bases). The CDR3 runs 16 residues. Germline CDR1 is GTSNPN and CDR2 is SVGIG (reference sequence). V was shortened by 3 bases and J by 4 bases, with 19 bases between the two germline ends. This chain's CDR3 is CAWRGTRLKMGNTIYF. In DNA, the CDR3 is TGTGCCTGGAGAGGGACACGACTTAAAATGGGAAACACCATATATTTT.

The chain joins TRBV11-2 to TRBJ1-1, with D possibly being TRBD1 (5 bases). The V and J ends lost 5 bases and 1 base respectively, with 14 bases between them. This CDR3 contains 15 residues. The germline CDR1 and CDR2 sequences are SGHAT and FQNNGV. In DNA, the CDR3 is TGTGCCAGCAGCCCCCGGGGAGGGGAGAACACTGAAGCTTTCTTT. Its translation: CASSPRGGENTEAFF.

This sequence joins TRBV27 and TRBJ1-5; D is ambiguous. The germline V and J ends were trimmed by 5 bases and 4 bases, with 9 bases remaining between them. The CDR3 consists of 13 residues. The V gene's germline CDR1 is MNHEY and CDR2 SMNVEV (reference sequence). The CDR3, as DNA: TGTGCCAGCAGTCCGACCGGGAATCAGCCCCAGCATTTT. It is translated as CASSPTGNQPQHF.

The rearrangement uses TRBV9 and TRBJ1-2; 8 nucleotides match TRBD1. The CDR3 contains 13 residues. V trimming: 7 bases; J trimming: 8 bases; junction bases outside the gene matches: 10. Germline values: CDR1 SGDLS, CDR2 YYNGEE. CDR3: CASGQTGAYGYTF. Here the CDR3 DNA reads TGTGCCAGCGGTCAGACAGGGGCGTACGGCTACACCTTC.

The chain carries TRBV6-2 or TRBV6-3 and TRBJ2-3; D remains ambiguous. Germline values: CDR1 MNHEY, CDR2 SVGEGT. The CDR3 contains 14 residues. V shed 4 bases and J shed 3 bases, with 11 bases lying between them. CDR3 nucleotide sequence: TGTGCCAGCAGTTCAGTGGTCAGTACAGATACGCAGTATTTT. This gives the protein CASSSVVSTDTQYF.

V is TRBV3-1 (or the pseudogene TRBV3-2) and J is TRBJ2-2, with D unclear. The CDR3 runs to 14 residues. The V end was cut by 2 bases, the J end by 5 bases, with 9 bases between. Germline CDR1 is LGHDT and CDR2 is YNNKEL (reference sequence). CDR3 sequence: CASSQLGQTGELFF. The CDR3 nucleotides read TGTGCCAGCAGCCAACTAGGTCAGACCGGGGAGCTGTTTTTT.

This clone was seen once. V usage is TRBV19 and J usage is TRBJ2-1; 9 nucleotides agree with TRBD2. The CDR3 runs 14 residues. V lost 7 bases and J lost 4; bases outside the gene matches: 5. The germline V gene has CDR1 LNHDA and CDR2 SQIVND (reference sequence). The CDR3 sequence is CASKGLALYNEQFF. CDR3 bases: TGTGCCAGTAAAGGACTAGCGCTGTACAATGAGCAGTTCTTC.

CDR3 nucleotide sequence: TGCGCCAGCCATGCGTCGAGCGAGCAGTTCTTC. Amino acids: CASHASSEQFF. V gene TRBV5-1 combines with J gene TRBJ2-1; D not certain. V lost 7 bases, J lost 10 bases, and 12 bases lay in between. This CDR3 region has 11 residues. Germline-derived CDR1 and CDR2 are SGHRS and YFSETQ.

The genes are TRBV9 and TRBJ2-1, with 9 bases identical to TRBD1. Looked up from germline, CDR1 is SGDLS and CDR2 is YYNGEE. V was clipped by 4 bases and J by 12 bases; unmatched bases: 17. CDR3 length equals 16 residues. The CDR3: CASSPQVGQGPLGQFF. The CDR3 DNA follows: TGTGCCAGCAGCCCCCAGGTCGGACAGGGGCCGCTCGGGCAGTTCTTC.

The CDR3 nucleotides are TGTGCCAGCAGCGTAGAGTCACGGTCACCCCTCCACTTT. It specifies CASSVESRSPLHF. V usage is TRBV9 and J usage is TRBJ1-6; D gene unclear. In germline, CDR1 is SGDLS, CDR2 YYNGEE. The V end lost 0 bases, the J end lost 10 bases, and 8 bases lay between the germline ends. The CDR3 has 13 residues. Using reference TRBV9 and TRBJ1-6 for the parts outside the CDR3, the full variable domain is DSGVTQTPKHLITATGQRVTLRCSPRSGDLSVYWYQQSLDQGLQFLIQYYNGEERAKGNILERFSAQQFPDLHSELNLSSLELGDSALYFCASSVESRSPLHFGNGTRLTVT.

The gene calls are TRBV5-7 and TRBJ2-7, with 9 bases matching TRBD1. Being an ORF, TRBV5-7 has a function that is uncertain. V was pared by 3 bases and J by 4 bases, with 2 bases of the junction left unmatched. The CDR3 runs to 13 residues. As DNA, the CDR3 is TGTGCCAGCAGCTGGGACAGGGCGTACGAGCAGTACTTC. Amino acids: CASSWDRAYEQYF.

The chain joins TRBV11-2 to TRBJ2-3, with D unresolved. Trimming pared 5 bases from V and 7 bases from J, leaving 19 bases between. This CDR3 has 15 amino acids. The V gene's germline CDR1 is SGHAT and CDR2 FQNNGV. The CDR3: CASSVASNREYTQYF. CDR3 coding DNA: TGTGCCAGCAGCGTCGCTTCGAACCGCGAGTATACGCAGTATTTT.

The V gene is TRBV29-1, the J gene TRBJ2-7, with 12 bases fitting TRBD1. This CDR3 has 17 amino acids. V shed 6 bases and J 6 bases; nucleotides not matched to a gene: 18. Germline V gene data show CDR1 as SQVTM and CDR2 as ANQGSEA. The CDR3 spells CSVRRDRGPVGMSEQYF. The CDR3, as DNA: TGCAGCGTCCGCCGGGACAGGGGGCCGGTTGGGATGAGCGAGCAGTACTTC.

Only one count was recorded for this clone. The J gene is TRBJ2-7, the V gene TRBV7-2, with D possibly matching TRBD2 (6 bases). The germline CDR1 and CDR2 sequences are SGHTA and FQGNSA. This CDR3 is built from 13 residues. Trimming took off 7 bases at V and 2 bases at J, with 12 bases between the two ends. The CDR3 is CASTKTGAYEQYF. In DNA, the CDR3 is TGTGCCAGCACCAAGACGGGGGCCTACGAGCAGTACTTC.

J is TRBJ2-5 and V is TRBV24-1; TRBD1 is a possible D gene (5 bases). This CDR3 comprises 14 residues. Trimming pared 4 bases from V and 1 base from J, leaving 9 bases between. The germline gives CDR1 KGHDR, CDR2 SFDVKD. The DNA for the CDR3 is TGTGCCACCAGTGAGGGCGACAGCCAAGAGACCCAGTACTTC. This codes for CATSEGDSQETQYF.

The gene calls are TRBV2 and TRBJ2-5; the match to TRBD2 covers 14 bases. After removal of 5 bases from V and 2 bases from J, the junction contained 16 bases not matched to a gene. The CDR3 is 20 residues long. Germline CDR1 and CDR2: SNHLY and FYNNEI. The CDR3 loop is CASSNEASGLAGGPQETQYF. CDR3 nucleotides: TGTGCCAGCAGTAATGAAGCTTCTGGACTAGCGGGAGGCCCGCAAGAGACCCAGTACTTC.

The chain couples TRBV7-3 to TRBJ2-7; the D gene is possibly TRBD2 (6 bases). This CDR3 has 14 amino acids. V lost 1 base and J lost 7, with 14 bases in between. CDR1 is SGHTA and CDR2 is FQGTGA in the germline V gene. This CDR3 is CASSLNGPGGEQYF. DNA for the CDR3: TGTGCCAGCAGCTTAAACGGGCCCGGGGGAGAGCAGTACTTC.

The rearrangement joins TRBV28 to TRBJ2-2; a possible D gene is TRBD1 (5 bases). Germline-derived CDR1 and CDR2 are MDHEN and SYDVKM. The CDR3 runs to 13 residues. Trimming shortened V by 8 bases and J by 4 bases, and 11 bases separated the two germline ends. CDR3 region: CASSQGGTGELFF. DNA for the CDR3: TGTGCCAGCTCCCAGGGCGGCACCGGGGAGCTGTTTTTT. Variable domain in full (rest from reference TRBV28 and TRBJ2-2): DVKVTQSSRYLVKRTGEKVFLECVQDMDHENMFWYRQDPGLGLRLIYFSYDVKMKEKGDIPEGYSVSREKKERFSLILESASTNQTSMYLCASSQGGTGELFFGEGSRLTVL.

The chain is built from TRBV18 and TRBJ1-4; TRBD1 agrees at 9 bases. Germline CDR1 KGHSH, CDR2 LQKENI. The CDR3 contains 15 residues. V lost 4 bases to trimming and J lost 5 bases; unmatched junction nucleotides: 5. CDR3 amino acids: CASSQGQGRNEKLFF. CDR3 bases: TGTGCCAGCTCACAGGGACAGGGAAGGAATGAAAAACTGTTTTTT.